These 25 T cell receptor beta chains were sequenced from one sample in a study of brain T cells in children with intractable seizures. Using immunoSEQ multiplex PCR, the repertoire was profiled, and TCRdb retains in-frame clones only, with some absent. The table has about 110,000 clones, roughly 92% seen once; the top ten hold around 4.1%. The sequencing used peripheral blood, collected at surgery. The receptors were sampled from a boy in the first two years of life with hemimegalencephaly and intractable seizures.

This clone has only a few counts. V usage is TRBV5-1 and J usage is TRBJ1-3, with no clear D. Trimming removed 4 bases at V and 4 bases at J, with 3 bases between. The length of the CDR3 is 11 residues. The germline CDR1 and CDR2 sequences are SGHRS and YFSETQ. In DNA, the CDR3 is TGCGCCAGCAGCCGAGGAAACACCATATATTTT. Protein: CASSRGNTIYF. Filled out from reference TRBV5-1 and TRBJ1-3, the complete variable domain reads KAGVTQTPRYLIKTRGQQVTLSCSPISGHRSVSWYQQTPGQGLQFLFEYFSETQRNKGNFPGRFSGRQFSNSRSEMNVSTLELGDSALYLCASSRGNTIYFGEGSWLTVV.

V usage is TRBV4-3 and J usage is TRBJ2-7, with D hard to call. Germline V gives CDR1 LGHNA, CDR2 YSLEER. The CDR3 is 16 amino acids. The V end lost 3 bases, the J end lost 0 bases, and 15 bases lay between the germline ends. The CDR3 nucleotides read TGCGCCAGCAGCCACGCCCCCGGGCTACCCTCCTACGAGCAGTACTTC. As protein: CASSHAPGLPSYEQYF.

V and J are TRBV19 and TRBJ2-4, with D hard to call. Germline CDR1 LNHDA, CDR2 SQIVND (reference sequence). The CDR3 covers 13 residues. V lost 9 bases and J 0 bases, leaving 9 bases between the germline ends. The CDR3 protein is CASSTRAKNIQYF. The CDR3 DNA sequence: TGTGCCAGCTCTACAAGAGCCAAAAACATTCAGTACTTC.

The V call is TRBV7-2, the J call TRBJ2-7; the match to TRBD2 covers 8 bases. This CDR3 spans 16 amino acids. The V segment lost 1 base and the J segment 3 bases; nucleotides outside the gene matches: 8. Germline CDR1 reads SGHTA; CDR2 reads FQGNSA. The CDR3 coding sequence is TGTGCCAGCAGCTTAGGGCCGGGACTAGGGTTCTACGAGCAGTACTTC. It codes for CASSLGPGLGFYEQYF.

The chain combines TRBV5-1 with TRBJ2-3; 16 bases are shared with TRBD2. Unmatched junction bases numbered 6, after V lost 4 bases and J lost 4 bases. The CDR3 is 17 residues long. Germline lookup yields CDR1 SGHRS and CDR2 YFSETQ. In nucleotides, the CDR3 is TGCGCCAGCAGCGGGGGACTAGCGGGAGGGCCATCAGATACGCAGTATTTT. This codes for CASSGGLAGGPSDTQYF.

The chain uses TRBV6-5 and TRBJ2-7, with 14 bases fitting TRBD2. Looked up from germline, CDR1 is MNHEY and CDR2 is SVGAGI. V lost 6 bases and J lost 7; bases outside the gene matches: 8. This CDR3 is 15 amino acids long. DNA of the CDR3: TGTGCCAGCAGGCTGGGACTAGCGGGAGTGGGTGAGCAGTACTTC. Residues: CASRLGLAGVGEQYF.

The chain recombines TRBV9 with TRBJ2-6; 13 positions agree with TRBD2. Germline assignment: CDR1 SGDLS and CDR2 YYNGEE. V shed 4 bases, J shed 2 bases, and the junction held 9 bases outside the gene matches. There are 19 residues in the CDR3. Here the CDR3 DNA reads TGTGCCAGCAGCTCAGGACTAGCGGGAGTAGGGACTGGGGCCAACGTCCTGACTTTC. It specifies CASSSGLAGVGTGANVLTF. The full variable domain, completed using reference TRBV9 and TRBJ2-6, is DSGVTQTPKHLITATGQRVTLRCSPRSGDLSVYWYQQSLDQGLQFLIQYYNGEERAKGNILERFSAQQFPDLHSELNLSSLELGDSALYFCASSSGLAGVGTGANVLTFGAGSRLTVL.

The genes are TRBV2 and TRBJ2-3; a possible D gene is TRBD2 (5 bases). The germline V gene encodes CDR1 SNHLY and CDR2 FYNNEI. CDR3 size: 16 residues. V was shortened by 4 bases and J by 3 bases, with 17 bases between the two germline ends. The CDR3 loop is CASSVPASSATDTQYF. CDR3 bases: TGTGCCAGCAGTGTGCCGGCTAGCTCGGCTACAGATACGCAGTATTTT.

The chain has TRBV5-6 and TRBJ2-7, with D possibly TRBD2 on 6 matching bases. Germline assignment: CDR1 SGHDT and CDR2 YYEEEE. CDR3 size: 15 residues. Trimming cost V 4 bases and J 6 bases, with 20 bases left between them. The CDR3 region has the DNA TGTGCCAGCAGCCGCTCGGGACTTTGGGAGCTCGAGCAGTACTTC. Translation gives CASSRSGLWELEQYF.

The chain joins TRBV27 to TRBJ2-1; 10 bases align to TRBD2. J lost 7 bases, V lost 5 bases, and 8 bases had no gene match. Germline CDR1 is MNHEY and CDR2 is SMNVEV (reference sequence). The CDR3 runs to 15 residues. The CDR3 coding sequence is TGTGCCAGCAGTCCCGGACTAGCGGTGGGGAATGAGCAGTTCTTC. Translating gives CASSPGLAVGNEQFF.

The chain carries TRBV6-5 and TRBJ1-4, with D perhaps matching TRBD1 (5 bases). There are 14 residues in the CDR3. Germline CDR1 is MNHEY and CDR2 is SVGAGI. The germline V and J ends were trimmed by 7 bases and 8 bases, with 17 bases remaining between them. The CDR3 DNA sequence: TGTGCCAGCACCCTGATTGGGGGAGAAGAAAAACTGTTTTTT. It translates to CASTLIGGEEKLFF.

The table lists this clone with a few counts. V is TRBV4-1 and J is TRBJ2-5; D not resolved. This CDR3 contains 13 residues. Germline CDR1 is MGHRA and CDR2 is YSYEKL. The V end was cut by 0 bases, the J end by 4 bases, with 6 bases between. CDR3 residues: CASSQESVETQYF. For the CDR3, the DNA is TGCGCCAGCAGCCAAGAAAGTGTAGAGACCCAGTACTTC.

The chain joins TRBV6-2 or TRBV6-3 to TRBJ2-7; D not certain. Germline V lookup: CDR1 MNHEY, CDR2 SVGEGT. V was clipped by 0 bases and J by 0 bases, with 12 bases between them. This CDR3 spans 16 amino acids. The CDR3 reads CASSYSIGTFSYEQYF. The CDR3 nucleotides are TGTGCCAGCAGTTACTCGATAGGTACATTCTCCTACGAGCAGTACTTC.

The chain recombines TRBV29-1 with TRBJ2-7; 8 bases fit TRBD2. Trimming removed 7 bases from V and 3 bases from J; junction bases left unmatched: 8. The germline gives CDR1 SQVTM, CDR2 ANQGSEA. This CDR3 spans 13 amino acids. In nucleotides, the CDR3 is TGCAGCGCCCACCCGGGGGGGAACTACGAGCAGTACTTC. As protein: CSAHPGGNYEQYF.

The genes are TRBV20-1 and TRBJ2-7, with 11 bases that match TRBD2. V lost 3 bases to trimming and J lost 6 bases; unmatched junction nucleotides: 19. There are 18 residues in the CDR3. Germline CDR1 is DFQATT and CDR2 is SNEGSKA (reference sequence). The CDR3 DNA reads TGCAGTGCTAGTCAAGAGGGGATAGCGGGAGGGCCGCGGATCGAGCAGTACTTC. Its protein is CSASQEGIAGGPRIEQYF.

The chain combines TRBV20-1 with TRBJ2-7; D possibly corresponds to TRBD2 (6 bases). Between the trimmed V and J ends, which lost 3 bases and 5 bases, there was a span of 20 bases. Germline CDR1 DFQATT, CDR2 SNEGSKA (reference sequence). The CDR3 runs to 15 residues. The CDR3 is CSASRRRALGHEQYF. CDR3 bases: TGCAGTGCTAGTCGAAGGAGGGCCCTCGGGCACGAGCAGTACTTC.

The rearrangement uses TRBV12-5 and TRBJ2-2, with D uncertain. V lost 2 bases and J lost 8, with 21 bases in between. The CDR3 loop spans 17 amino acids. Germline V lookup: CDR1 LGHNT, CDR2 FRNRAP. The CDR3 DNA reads TGTGCTAGTGGTTTGCCCGACCCTTCCCATTTTGCGGGGGAGCTGTTTTTT. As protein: CASGLPDPSHFAGELFF.

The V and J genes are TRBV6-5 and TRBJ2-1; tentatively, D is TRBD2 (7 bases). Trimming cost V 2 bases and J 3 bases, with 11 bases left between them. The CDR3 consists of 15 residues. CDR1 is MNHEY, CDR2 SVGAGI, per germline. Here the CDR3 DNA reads TGTGCCAGCAGTTACCGGGGGGCGAACTACAATGAGCAGTTCTTC. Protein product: CASSYRGANYNEQFF.

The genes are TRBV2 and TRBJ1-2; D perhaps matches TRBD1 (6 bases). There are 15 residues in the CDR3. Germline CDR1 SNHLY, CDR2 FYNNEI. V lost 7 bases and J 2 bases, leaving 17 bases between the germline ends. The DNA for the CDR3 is TGTGCCAGCATACGGGGGGCTGGTCCAAACTATGGCTACACCTTC. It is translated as CASIRGAGPNYGYTF.

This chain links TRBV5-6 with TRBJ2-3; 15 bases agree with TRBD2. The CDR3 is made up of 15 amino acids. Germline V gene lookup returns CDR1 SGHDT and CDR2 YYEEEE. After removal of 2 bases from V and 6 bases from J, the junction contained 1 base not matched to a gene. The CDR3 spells CASSLGTSGRDTQYF. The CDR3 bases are TGTGCCAGCAGCTTAGGGACTAGCGGGAGGGATACGCAGTATTTT.

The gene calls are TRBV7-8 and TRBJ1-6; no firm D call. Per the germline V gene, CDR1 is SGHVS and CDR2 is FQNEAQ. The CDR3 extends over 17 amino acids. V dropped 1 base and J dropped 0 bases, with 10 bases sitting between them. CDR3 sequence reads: CASSLVTSGSYNSPLHF. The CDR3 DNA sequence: TGTGCCAGCAGCTTAGTAACATCAGGCTCCTATAATTCACCCCTCCACTTT.

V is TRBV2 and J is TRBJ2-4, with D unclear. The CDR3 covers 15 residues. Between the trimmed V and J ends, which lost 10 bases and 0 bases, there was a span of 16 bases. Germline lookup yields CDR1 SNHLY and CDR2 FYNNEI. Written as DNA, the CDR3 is TGTGCCACAAAAGGCGCAGGCTTAGCCAAAAACATTCAGTACTTC. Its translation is CATKGAGLAKNIQYF.

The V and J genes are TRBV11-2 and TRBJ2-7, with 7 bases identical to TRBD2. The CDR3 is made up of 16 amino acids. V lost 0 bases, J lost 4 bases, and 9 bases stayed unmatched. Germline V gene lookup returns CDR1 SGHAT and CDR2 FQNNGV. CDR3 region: CASSLDLGSGLYEQYF. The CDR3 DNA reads TGTGCCAGCAGCTTAGATCTCGGTAGCGGGCTATACGAGCAGTACTTC.

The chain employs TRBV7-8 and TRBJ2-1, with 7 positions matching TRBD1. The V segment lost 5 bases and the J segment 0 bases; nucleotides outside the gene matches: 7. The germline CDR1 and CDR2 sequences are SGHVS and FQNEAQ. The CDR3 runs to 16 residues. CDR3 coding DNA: TGTGCCAGCAGCCCCGGAGGACAGGCCTCCTACAATGAGCAGTTCTTC. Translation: CASSPGGQASYNEQFF.

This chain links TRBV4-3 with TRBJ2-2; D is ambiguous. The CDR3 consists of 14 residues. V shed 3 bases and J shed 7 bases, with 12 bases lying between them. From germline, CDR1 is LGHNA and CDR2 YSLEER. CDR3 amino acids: CASSQRPLGGELFF. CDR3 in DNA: TGCGCCAGCAGCCAGAGACCTCTTGGCGGGGAGCTGTTTTTT.